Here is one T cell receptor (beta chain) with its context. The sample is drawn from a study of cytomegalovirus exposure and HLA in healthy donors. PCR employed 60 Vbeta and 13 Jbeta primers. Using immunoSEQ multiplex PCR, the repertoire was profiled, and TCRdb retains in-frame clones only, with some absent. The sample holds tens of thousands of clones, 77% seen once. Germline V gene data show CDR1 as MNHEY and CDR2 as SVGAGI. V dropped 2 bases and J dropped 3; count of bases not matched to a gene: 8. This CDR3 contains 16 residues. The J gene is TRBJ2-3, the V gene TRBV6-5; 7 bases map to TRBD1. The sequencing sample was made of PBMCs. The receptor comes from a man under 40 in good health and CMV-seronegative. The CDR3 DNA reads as TGTGCCAGCAGTTACACCCCGACAGGGCGTACAGATACGCAGTATTTT. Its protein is CASSYTPTGRTDTQYF.